The 26 T cell receptor beta chains reported below all come from one sample, sequenced in a study of human T cells and chemical hapten exposure. Unseparated into fractions, whole blood served as the source from which total RNA was extracted. Separate cDNA molecules received unique molecular identifiers, which the library attached to them. TCRdb re-called the reads with MiXCR, one entry per CDR3 protein. The sample contains around 120,000 distinct CDR3 sequences, 8.5% to 9% of which appear only once. Material for sequencing was whole blood. The receptor source for this set is a human donor in good health. Some clones in this sample may be carry-over from other donors' samples.

This clonotype counts as medium-sized. This chain uses TRBV18 with TRBJ2-3; 9 bases are a match to TRBD2. The length of the CDR3 is 15 residues. Losses at the gene ends were 5 bases for V and 1 base for J; bases not matched to a gene: 4. In germline, CDR1 is KGHSH, CDR2 LQKENI. The CDR3 sequence is CASSSSSGGTDTQYF. The CDR3 DNA is TGTGCCAGCTCATCTTCTAGCGGGGGCACAGATACGCAGTATTTT.

This clonotype has only a few counts. This chain joins TRBV19 and TRBJ2-1; unclear D gene. V was pared by 3 bases and J by 4 bases, with 10 bases between. Germline V gene sequence: CDR1 LNHDA, CDR2 SQIVND (reference sequence). CDR3 size: 14 residues. CDR3 sequence: CASSMKDEYNEQFF. CDR3 in DNA: TGTGCCAGTAGTATGAAAGACGAGTACAATGAGCAGTTCTTC.

This clonotype was seen only a few times. The chain uses TRBV7-9 and TRBJ2-1, with 7 bases aligning to TRBD2. Germline V lookup: CDR1 SEHNR, CDR2 FQNEAQ (reference sequence). Unmatched junction bases numbered 14, after V lost 7 bases and J lost 8 bases. The CDR3 is 15 residues long. Here the CDR3 DNA reads TGTGCCAGCATCCAGGGAGGGAAGGACGGCGATGAGCAGTTCTTC. Protein product: CASIQGGKDGDEQFF.

This clonotype was detected only a few times. The chain couples TRBV6-1 to TRBJ2-7, with 13 nucleotides matching TRBD2. V shed 4 bases and J 5 bases; nucleotides not matched to a gene: 5. Germline CDR1 is MNHNS and CDR2 is SASEGT. The CDR3 sequence is 15 residues long. The DNA for the CDR3 is TGTGCCAGCAGTGCTAGGACTAGCGGGAGCCACGAGCAGTACTTC. This sequence encodes CASSARTSGSHEQYF.

There are a few counts of this clonotype. V and J are TRBV4-1 and TRBJ1-2, with no clear D. The length of the CDR3 is 16 residues. The germline V gene encodes CDR1 MGHRA and CDR2 YSYEKL. V lost 1 base and J lost 3, with 15 bases in between. CDR3 sequence (DNA): TGCGCCAGCAGCCAAGGTATGGGTCAGAGTCACTATGGCTACACCTTC. This sequence encodes CASSQGMGQSHYGYTF.

The sample holds a few counts of this clonotype. The chain has TRBV18 and TRBJ2-7; D remains unclear. The CDR3 runs 11 residues. CDR1 is KGHSH, CDR2 LQKENI, per germline. Trimming removed 3 bases from V and 6 bases from J, with 6 bases in between. CDR3 nucleotide sequence: TGTGCCAGCTCACCTCCCGGCGAGCAGTACTTC. Protein: CASSPPGEQYF.

This clonotype was detected ten times or more. This chain uses TRBV5-1 with TRBJ1-2; no definite D call. Germline-derived CDR1 and CDR2 are SGHRS and YFSETQ. The CDR3 is 12 residues long. V lost 0 bases and J 8 bases, leaving 8 bases between the germline ends. The CDR3 DNA follows: TGCGCCAGCAGCTTGGACAGTGGAGGCTACACCTTC. Residues: CASSLDSGGYTF.

This clonotype was seen repeatedly, ten times or more. The chain has TRBV20-1 and TRBJ1-4, with a possible D match to TRBD1 (5 bases). The V and J ends lost 6 bases and 10 bases respectively, with 18 bases between them. CDR1 DFQATT and CDR2 SNEGSKA come from the germline V gene (reference sequence). This CDR3 has 13 amino acids. For the CDR3, the DNA is TGCAGTGCGGTAGCCTTTCGGGGGGGAAAACTGTTTTTT. This translates into CSAVAFRGGKLFF.

This clonotype was counted ten times or more. This rearrangement joins TRBV9 to TRBJ2-1; D remains ambiguous. The CDR3 sequence is 16 residues long. The V gene's germline CDR1 is SGDLS and CDR2 YYNGEE. V lost 2 bases, J lost 9 bases, and 21 bases lay in between. CDR3 region: CASSVLHWSWNAEQFF. For the CDR3, the DNA is TGTGCCAGCAGCGTTCTTCATTGGTCGTGGAACGCTGAGCAGTTCTTC.

This clonotype was counted at least ten times. CDR3 in DNA: TGTGCCAGCAGTTTCTCTAGCGGGGGGATCACAGATACGCAGTATTTT. Amino acids: CASSFSSGGITDTQYF. The chain employs TRBV6-6 and TRBJ2-3, with 11 bases fitting TRBD2. In germline, CDR1 is MNHNY, CDR2 SVGAGI (reference sequence). J lost 2 bases, V lost 4 bases, and 5 bases had no gene match. CDR3 size: 16 residues.

CDR3: CAISESRGDFYEQYF. The CDR3 DNA reads TGTGCCATCAGTGAGTCGAGAGGGGACTTCTACGAGCAGTACTTC. V and J are TRBV10-3 and TRBJ2-7; possibly TRBD2 for D (6 bases). CDR1 is ENHRY, CDR2 SYGVKD, per germline. The CDR3 has 15 amino acids. Trimming left V 0 bases short and J 3 bases short, with 12 bases between.

J is TRBJ1-1 and V is TRBV10-2, with D possibly matching TRBD1 (5 bases). This CDR3 spans 15 amino acids. Germline lookup yields CDR1 WSHSY and CDR2 SAAADI. V was clipped by 4 bases and J by 0 bases, with 12 bases between them. Written as DNA, the CDR3 is TGCGCCAGCAGTGCCGACAGCCACATGAACACTGAAGCTTTCTTT. It is translated as CASSADSHMNTEAFF.

Only a few counts were recorded for this clonotype. The CDR3 region is CASSEVLGEAFF. Written as DNA, the CDR3 is TGTGCCAGCAGTGAGGTCCTGGGGGAAGCTTTCTTT. The chain recombines TRBV25-1 with TRBJ1-1; no clear D gene. Per the germline V gene, CDR1 is MGHDK and CDR2 is SYGVNS. The CDR3 totals 12 residues. V lost 3 bases, J lost 8 bases, and 10 bases lay in between.

This clonotype was counted ten times or more. V is TRBV2 and J is TRBJ1-4; unclear D gene. Germline-derived CDR1 and CDR2 are SNHLY and FYNNEI. V was cut by 7 bases and J by 5 bases, with 11 bases left in between. CDR3 length equals 13 residues. The CDR3 region is CASNQWENEKLFF. The CDR3 region has the DNA TGTGCCAGCAATCAGTGGGAAAATGAAAAACTGTTTTTT.

This clonotype has a count of ten or more. The CDR3 protein is CASRAGTGAGEQYF. The CDR3 nucleotides are TGTGCCAGCAGGGCCGGGACAGGGGCTGGTGAGCAGTACTTC. The J gene is TRBJ2-7, the V gene TRBV12-3 or TRBV12-4; 10 nucleotides line up with TRBD1. Losses at the gene ends were 6 bases for V and 7 bases for J; bases not matched to a gene: 9. There are 14 residues in the CDR3.

The chain carries TRBV19 and TRBJ2-7; 7 bases are shared with TRBD1. This CDR3 contains 15 residues. Germline V gives CDR1 LNHDA, CDR2 SQIVND (reference sequence). Germline trimming cut 6 bases from V and 1 base from J; bases unmatched to any gene: 9. The CDR3 region is CASSPGQERSYEQYF. The CDR3, as DNA: TGTGCCAGTAGCCCCGGACAGGAACGGTCCTACGAGCAGTACTTC.

Turning to this clonotype: The CDR3 does not close with the conserved phenylalanine or tryptophan, likely indicating a read error. The CDR3: CASSPGRGRGNTEAFS. The CDR3 DNA reads as TGTGCCAGCAGCCCGGGACGTGGAAGGGGGAACACTGAAGCTTTCTCT. The rearrangement joins TRBV6-6 to TRBJ1-1; D may be TRBD1 (5 bases). CDR1 and CDR2 from the germline V gene are MNHNY and SVGAGI (reference sequence). The V and J ends lost 6 bases and 1 base respectively, with 18 bases between them. The CDR3 sequence is 16 residues long.

This clonotype was seen ten or more times. One end of the junction is discordant with germline, which a read error may explain. V gene TRBV2 combines with J gene TRBJ1-4; no clear D. Germline CDR1 SNHLY, CDR2 FYNNEI. CDR3 length: 11 residues. CDR3 residues: CASRTYEKLFF. As DNA, the CDR3 is TGTGCCAGCAGAACTTATGAAAAACTGTTTTTT.

This clonotype was recorded many times. The DNA of the CDR3 is TGTGCCAGCAGCCAAGATGAGGACAGCCAAGAGACCCAGTACTTC. It translates to CASSQDEDSQETQYF. This sequence joins TRBV3-1 and TRBJ2-5; D possibly corresponds to TRBD1 (6 bases). Germline CDR1 reads LGHDT; CDR2 reads YNNKEL (reference sequence). The CDR3 loop spans 15 amino acids. The V gene lost 0 bases and the J gene lost 1 base, with 9 bases spanning the gap.

This clonotype showed up just a few times. The rearrangement uses TRBV4-1 and TRBJ1-5, with D perhaps TRBD1 (6 bases). The CDR3 is 16 amino acids. CDR1 and CDR2 (germline): MGHRA, YSYEKL. Trimming took 0 bases from V and 1 from J, leaving 10 bases between them. CDR3 nucleotide sequence: TGCGCCAGCAGCCAAGAGGGACAACGGAGCAATCAGCCCCAGCATTTT. It codes for CASSQEGQRSNQPQHF.

Ten or more counts support this clonotype. The chain couples TRBV5-1 to TRBJ2-7; TRBD1 aligns across 8 bases. CDR1 is SGHRS, CDR2 YFSETQ, per germline. The junction had 12 bases not matched to a gene; V was cut back by 4 bases and J by 6 bases. The CDR3 covers 15 residues. CDR3 in DNA: TGCGCCAGCAGCGGACAGGGTGGTCGTCTCGTCGAGCAGTACTTC. Protein product: CASSGQGGRLVEQYF.

The chain has TRBV20-1 and TRBJ2-7, with D unclear. CDR3 length equals 15 residues. Germline assignment: CDR1 DFQATT and CDR2 SNEGSKA (reference sequence). V dropped 0 bases and J dropped 6 bases, with 18 bases sitting between them. The CDR3 region has the DNA TGCAGTGCTAGAGACAGTCTTAAAACTTTCGGCGAGCAGTACTTC. It specifies CSARDSLKTFGEQYF.

The J gene is TRBJ2-1, the V gene TRBV7-2; D remains ambiguous. Trimming took off 5 bases at V and 6 bases at J, with 11 bases between the two ends. Per germline, CDR1 SGHTA and CDR2 FQGNSA. The CDR3 has 13 residues. The DNA for the CDR3 is TGTGCCAGCAGCCCCGATCACGCCAATGAGCAGTTCTTC. Translating gives CASSPDHANEQFF.

This clonotype was picked up a small number of times. The chain joins TRBV2 to TRBJ1-2, with a tentative D call TRBD1 (5 bases). CDR1 and CDR2 (germline): SNHLY, FYNNEI. Trimming left V 3 bases short and J 0 bases short, with 8 bases between. CDR3 length equals 14 residues. The CDR3 spells CASSDDSANYGYTF. CDR3 sequence (DNA): TGTGCCAGCAGTGATGACAGTGCTAACTATGGCTACACCTTC.

This clonotype has a count of ten or more. The CDR3 is CASSPTISGARYEQYF. As DNA, the CDR3 is TGCGCCAGCAGCCCAACCATTAGCGGAGCCCGCTACGAGCAGTACTTC. The chain links TRBV5-1 to TRBJ2-7; D may be TRBD2 (6 bases). Germline-derived CDR1 and CDR2 are SGHRS and YFSETQ. Trimming took off 4 bases at V and 3 bases at J, with 20 bases between the two ends. The CDR3 runs 16 residues.

This clonotype was counted a few times. This chain uses TRBV4-1 with TRBJ2-2; 8 nucleotides agree with TRBD2. CDR3 size: 16 residues. The germline gives CDR1 MGHRA, CDR2 YSYEKL. The V segment lost 4 bases and the J segment 3 bases; nucleotides outside the gene matches: 7. In nucleotides, the CDR3 is TGCGCCAGCAGCCCACTCGAAGCGGGAGACACCGGGGAGCTGTTTTTT. Encoded protein: CASSPLEAGDTGELFF.